Listed below are T cell receptor beta chains from one sample, sequenced in a study of blood T cell repertoires in COVID-19. Here immunoSEQ multiplex PCR was the method, and the copy in TCRdb shows in-frame clones only, minus some. This table has 180,000 or so clones, 80% to 90% appearing once. The sequencing sample was made of peripheral blood. The receptor set was obtained from a woman older than 75 with COVID-19, enrolled during active disease. The CDR3 runs from the conserved cysteine through the conserved F or W. The D gene is left open where the match is weak. Size is stated for part of the rows, as once, few or many counts, or as a class when the clone is expanded.

clone size,J gene,V gene,D gene,CDR3 protein,CDR3 DNA
NA,TRBJ1-4,TRBV5-1,TRBD1,CASSSRDRGFNEKLFF,TGCGCCAGCAGCTCCCGGGACAGGGGGTTCAATGAAAAACTGTTTTTT
NA,TRBJ2-7,TRBV29-1,NA,CSVAERAPYEQYF,TGCAGCGTTGCAGAGCGGGCCCCCTACGAGCAGTACTTC
NA,TRBJ1-5,TRBV30,TRBD1,CAWSQGGNQPQHF,TGTGCCTGGAGTCAGGGGGGAAATCAGCCCCAGCATTTT
NA,TRBJ2-7,TRBV5-7,NA,CASPGKGRGQLRGEQYF,TGTGCCAGTCCCGGAAAGGGGCGGGGCCAATTGCGCGGCGAGCAGTACTTC
once,TRBJ2-7,TRBV5-1,TRBD1,CASSLAAGGRLSYEQYF,TGCGCCAGCAGCTTGGCGGCAGGGGGCCGCCTATCCTACGAGCAGTACTTC
once,TRBJ1-5,TRBV28,NA,CASKEQGSNQPQHF,TGTGCCAGCAAAGAACAGGGAAGCAATCAGCCCCAGCATTTT
NA,TRBJ2-1,TRBV18,TRBD2,CASSPSTSGYNEQFF,TGTGCCAGCTCACCATCGACTAGCGGGTACAATGAGCAGTTCTTC
NA,TRBJ1-5,TRBV5-6,TRBD1,CASRFGTGDNQPQHF,TGTGCCAGCAGGTTTGGGACAGGGGACAATCAGCCCCAGCATTTT
few,TRBJ1-5,TRBV15,NA,CATSREDSTNQPQHF,TGTGCCACCAGCAGAGAGGACAGCACCAATCAGCCCCAGCATTTT
few,TRBJ1-5,TRBV7-2,TRBD1,CASSSQGSVYYGNQPQHF,TGTGCCAGCAGCTCACAGGGGTCGGTGTACTATGGCAATCAGCCCCAGCATTTT
NA,TRBJ2-1,TRBV2,TRBD2,CASSEALLGREGLGEQFF,TGTGCCAGCAGTGAAGCGCTTCTGGGGAGGGAGGGCCTGGGGGAGCAGTTCTTC
NA,TRBJ2-5,TRBV29-1,NA,CSVVPETGGGGETQYF,TGCAGCGTTGTACCTGAGACAGGAGGTGGTGGAGAGACCCAGTACTTC
NA,TRBJ2-2,TRBV9,NA,CASSVGLTGELFF,TGTGCCAGCAGCGTAGGACTCACCGGGGAGCTGTTTTTT
NA,TRBJ1-2,TRBV19,TRBD1,CASTPGQGAGGYTF,TGTGCCAGTACCCCGGGACAGGGAGCGGGTGGCTACACCTTC
NA,TRBJ2-6,TRBV18,TRBD1,CASSLLGTGSSGANVLTF,TGTGCCAGCTCACTCCTTGGGACAGGGAGCTCTGGGGCCAACGTCCTGACTTTC
NA,TRBJ2-2,TRBV7-9,TRBD2,CASSLTSGNTGELFF,TGTGCCAGCAGCTTGACTAGCGGGAACACCGGGGAGCTGTTTTTT
NA,TRBJ2-7,TRBV11-3,NA,CASKEQNAYEQYF,TGTGCCAGTAAAGAACAGAACGCCTACGAGCAGTACTTC
NA,TRBJ2-5,TRBV27,NA,CASSWWIGGPKYF,TGTGCCAGCAGTTGGTGGATCGGGGGGCCCAAGTACTTC
NA,TRBJ2-7,TRBV5-1,NA,CASSLNFGIALDEQYF,TGCGCCAGCAGCCTTAACTTCGGGATCGCGCTAGACGAGCAGTACTTC
NA,TRBJ2-2,TRBV13,TRBD1,CASSSWTGPTGELFF,TGTGCCAGCAGCTCCTGGACAGGGCCCACCGGGGAGCTGTTTTTT
few,TRBJ1-1,TRBV29-1,NA,CSVAGFGNTEAFF,TGCAGCGTTGCAGGATTCGGAAACACTGAAGCTTTCTTT
NA,TRBJ1-6,TRBV7-2,NA,CASSLDWNSPLHF,TGTGCCAGCAGCTTGGACTGGAATTCACCCCTCCACTTT
NA,TRBJ2-7,TRBV27,TRBD1,CASSPQGLSYEQYF,TGTGCCAGCAGTCCACAGGGGTTATCCTACGAGCAGTACTTC
NA,TRBJ1-1,TRBV7-7,TRBD1,CASSQGQGAEAFF,TGTGCCAGCAGCCAGGGACAGGGAGCTGAAGCTTTCTTT
NA,TRBJ2-2,TRBV5-1,TRBD2,CASSSYSGRAPGELFF,TGCGCCAGCAGCAGCTATAGCGGGAGGGCCCCCGGGGAGCTGTTTTTT
NA,TRBJ1-1,TRBV19,NA,CASRGNLNTEAFF,TGTGCCAGTAGGGGCAATTTGAACACTGAAGCTTTCTTT
NA,TRBJ2-7,TRBV19,TRBD1,CASSMNIGQGLNEQYF,TGTGCCAGTAGTATGAATATTGGACAGGGGCTCAACGAGCAGTACTTC
NA,TRBJ2-7,TRBV11-3,TRBD1,CASSWGQSSYEQYF,TGTGCCAGCAGCTGGGGACAGAGCTCCTACGAGCAGTACTTC
once,TRBJ2-2,TRBV3-1/TRBV3-2,NA,CASSRQAGELFF,TGTGCCAGCAGCCGACAGGCCGGGGAGCTGTTTTTT
NA,TRBJ1-1,TRBV9,NA,CASSPGPEGTEAFF,TGTGCCAGCAGCCCAGGGCCGGAGGGCACTGAAGCTTTCTTT
once,TRBJ2-3,TRBV5-1,TRBD2,CASSTASGRTADTQYF,TGCGCCAGCAGTACGGCTAGCGGGAGGACAGCAGATACGCAGTATTTT
NA,TRBJ2-7,TRBV10-1,NA,CASSAGDNGPYEQYF,TGCGCCAGCAGCGCGGGGGACAACGGACCTTACGAGCAGTACTTC
NA,TRBJ2-1,TRBV19,TRBD2,CASSIEGLAGVRNEQFF,TGTGCCAGTAGTATAGAGGGACTAGCGGGAGTTCGGAATGAGCAGTTCTTC
NA,TRBJ2-7,TRBV7-2,NA,CASSLGLPHTYEQYF,TGTGCCAGCAGCTTAGGACTACCCCATACTTACGAGCAGTACTTC
NA,TRBJ1-1,TRBV19,TRBD1,CASSIRTGFMNTEAFF,TGTGCCAGTAGTATCCGGACAGGGTTCATGAACACTGAAGCTTTCTTT
NA,TRBJ2-1,TRBV24-1,TRBD2,CATSDLQTSGNYNEQFF,TGTGCCACCAGTGATTTGCAAACTAGCGGGAACTACAATGAGCAGTTCTTC
NA,TRBJ2-2,TRBV19,TRBD1,CASSIRRQGPNTGELFF,TGTGCCAGTAGTATTCGCCGACAGGGTCCGAACACCGGGGAGCTGTTTTTT
NA,TRBJ1-2,TRBV9,TRBD1,CASRAGGGYGYTF,TGTGCCAGCAGGGCAGGGGGAGGCTATGGCTACACCTTC
NA,TRBJ2-2,TRBV5-4,TRBD1,CASRSDRGFTGELFF,TGTGCCAGCAGGAGCGACAGGGGTTTCACCGGGGAGCTGTTTTTT